This T cell receptor (beta chain) is from a study of blood T cell repertoires in COVID-19. Turning to the study itself: Samples representing acute and convalescent COVID-19 were sourced from the United States, Italy and Spain.

Trimming removed 7 bases from V and 1 base from J, with 5 bases in between. The germline CDR1 and CDR2 sequences are SGHAT and FQDESV (reference sequence). The CDR3 is 11 residues long. Sequencing used immunoSEQ multiplex PCR; TCRdb keeps in-frame clones, though not all of them. The sample holds approximately 230,000 clones, around 86% seen once. Participants spanned ages about 18 to 95 years and resided in 20 to 25 US areas. Cohorts were based on clinical histories the participants reported. The gene calls are TRBV11-1 and TRBJ2-7, with TRBD1 as a possible D gene (5 bases). Sequenced material: PBMCs or T cells enriched from blood (not recorded which). This receptor was taken from a man aged 40-50 years who had recovered from COVID-19. The DNA of the CDR3 is TGTGCCAGCAAGGGGTCCTACGAGCAGTACTTC. Amino acids: CASKGSYEQYF.